One and the same sample provided the 24 T cell receptor beta chains below, sequenced in a study of blood T cell repertoires in COVID-19. Assay used: immunoSEQ multiplex PCR; TCRdb lists only in-frame clones, some missing. The table shows around 430,000 clones, with more than 70% occurring only once. The source material was peripheral blood. The source is a woman aged 45-60 years with COVID-19, enrolled during active disease.

The chain recombines TRBV3-1 (or the pseudogene TRBV3-2) with TRBJ1-4; TRBD1 aligns across 7 bases. Trimming removed 4 bases from V and 4 bases from J; junction bases left unmatched: 6. Germline V gene data show CDR1 as LGHDT and CDR2 as YNNKEL (reference sequence). The CDR3 runs 15 residues. CDR3 sequence reads: CASSPRTGGNEKLFF. CDR3 sequence (DNA): TGTGCCAGCAGCCCGCGGACAGGAGGTAATGAAAAACTGTTTTTT.

The rearrangement links TRBV10-2 to TRBJ2-7; 7 bases align to TRBD2. Germline loops: CDR1 WSHSY, CDR2 SAAADI. The V and J ends lost 0 bases and 2 bases, in that order; junction bases with no gene match: 7. The CDR3 has 16 amino acids. The CDR3 spells CASSESSAGVAYEQYF. Written as DNA, the CDR3 is TGCGCCAGCAGTGAGTCGTCGGCGGGGGTGGCCTACGAGCAGTACTTC.

V is TRBV5-4 and J is TRBJ2-7; 7 bases agree with TRBD1. The CDR3 totals 14 residues. Germline V gives CDR1 SGHNT, CDR2 YYREEE (reference sequence). V dropped 5 bases and J dropped 3; count of bases not matched to a gene: 8. The CDR3 loop is CASSSGTVGYEQYF. CDR3 nucleotides: TGTGCCAGCAGTTCCGGGACAGTAGGCTACGAGCAGTACTTC.

In its sample, this clone was seen a few times. The chain couples TRBV27 to TRBJ2-2; a weak D match, TRBD1 (6 bases). V lost 5 bases, J lost 5 bases, and 18 bases lay in between. Germline CDR1 and CDR2: MNHEY and SMNVEV (reference sequence). The length of the CDR3 is 16 residues. The CDR3 sequence is CASSTPTTGVTGELFF. DNA for the CDR3: TGTGCCAGCAGTACCCCTACGACAGGTGTAACCGGGGAGCTGTTTTTT.

The rearrangement uses TRBV7-9 and TRBJ1-3, with no clear D. V gave up 3 bases and J gave up 1 base, with 10 bases separating them. The CDR3 is 15 amino acids. Looked up from germline, CDR1 is SEHNR and CDR2 is FQNEAQ (reference sequence). The CDR3 spells CASSFEGGSGNTIYF. The CDR3 nucleotides read TGTGCCAGCAGCTTCGAAGGAGGATCTGGAAACACCATATATTTT.

This clone was observed a handful of times. The rearrangement links TRBV7-9 to TRBJ1-4; D is unresolved. This CDR3 region has 15 residues. V was pared by 2 bases and J by 8 bases, with 15 bases between. Germline V gene data show CDR1 as SEHNR and CDR2 as FQNEAQ (reference sequence). The CDR3 region has the DNA TGTGCCAGCAGCTTATATACCCCGGGGAAAGAAAAACTGTTTTTT. Translating gives CASSLYTPGKEKLFF.

The rearrangement links TRBV28 to TRBJ1-1, with D perhaps TRBD1 (5 bases). Trimming took off 5 bases at V and 3 bases at J, with 7 bases between the two ends. Looked up from germline, CDR1 is MDHEN and CDR2 is SYDVKM. The CDR3 loop spans 12 amino acids. In DNA, the CDR3 is TGTGCCAGCAGTGAACAGGACACTGAAGCTTTCTTT. As protein: CASSEQDTEAFF.

This clone appeared a single time. Other DNA sequences within the sample encode an identical CDR3. The chain couples TRBV30 to TRBJ1-5, with D unclear. The V and J ends lost 3 bases and 6 bases respectively, with 12 bases between them. The CDR3 covers 13 residues. Germline values: CDR1 GTSNPN, CDR2 SVGIG (reference sequence). The CDR3 region has the DNA TGTGCCTGGAGCCTGAGGGTTGGTCAGCCCCAGCATTTT. This gives the protein CAWSLRVGQPQHF.

The V gene is TRBV4-1, the J gene TRBJ1-1; D possibly corresponds to TRBD1 (5 bases). This CDR3 is 17 amino acids long. CDR1 is MGHRA, CDR2 YSYEKL, per germline. V lost 1 base, J lost 0 bases, and 15 bases lay in between. The CDR3 DNA sequence: TGCGCCAGCAGCCAAGGCCACTCTTCAGGGTTGAACACTGAAGCTTTCTTT. Its translation is CASSQGHSSGLNTEAFF.

The J gene is TRBJ1-1, the V gene TRBV18; 7 bases are shared with TRBD1. The germline gives CDR1 KGHSH, CDR2 LQKENI. After removal of 3 bases from V and 0 bases from J, the junction contained 4 bases not matched to a gene. There are 15 residues in the CDR3. The CDR3 sequence is CASSPGTAMNTEAFF. CDR3 DNA: TGTGCCAGCTCACCGGGGACAGCTATGAACACTGAAGCTTTCTTT.

The chain combines TRBV5-1 with TRBJ2-1; TRBD1 aligns across 9 bases. Germline assignment: CDR1 SGHRS and CDR2 YFSETQ. This CDR3 spans 16 amino acids. J was trimmed by 6 bases and V by 2 bases; bases with no gene match: 9. The CDR3, as DNA: TGCGCCAGCAGCTTTGGGACAGGGTACGTAGGCAATGAGCAGTTCTTC. Translating it yields CASSFGTGYVGNEQFF. The full variable domain, in which reference TRBV5-1 and TRBJ2-1 provide the parts outside the CDR3, is KAGVTQTPRYLIKTRGQQVTLSCSPISGHRSVSWYQQTPGQGLQFLFEYFSETQRNKGNFPGRFSGRQFSNSRSEMNVSTLELGDSALYLCASSFGTGYVGNEQFFGPGTRLTVL.

The chain couples TRBV19 to TRBJ1-2; D perhaps matches TRBD1 (6 bases). The germline CDR1 and CDR2 sequences are LNHDA and SQIVND (reference sequence). The CDR3 extends over 15 amino acids. The V end was cut by 5 bases, the J end by 8 bases, with 21 bases between. The CDR3 protein is CASSYPTPTGGGYTF. DNA of the CDR3: TGTGCCAGTAGTTACCCGACACCGACGGGGGGCGGCTACACCTTC.

This chain uses TRBV6-1 with TRBJ1-2; 7 positions match TRBD1. V lost 2 bases and J lost 3; bases outside the gene matches: 9. The CDR3 totals 16 residues. Germline V lookup: CDR1 MNHNS, CDR2 SASEGT. The DNA for the CDR3 is TGTGCCAGCAGTGAAATTGGAAGGGGGCTTGACTATGGCTACACCTTC. The encoded protein is CASSEIGRGLDYGYTF.

The rearrangement links TRBV30 to TRBJ1-2, with 7 bases aligning to TRBD1. Trimming removed 4 bases from V and 4 bases from J; junction bases left unmatched: 3. From germline, CDR1 is GTSNPN and CDR2 SVGIG (reference sequence). The CDR3 spans 12 residues. CDR3 in amino acids: CAWTTGVYGYTF. The CDR3 nucleotides are TGTGCCTGGACCACAGGGGTCTATGGCTACACCTTC.

The chain uses TRBV3-1 (or the pseudogene TRBV3-2) and TRBJ1-1; TRBD1 might be the D (6 bases). V was clipped by 4 bases and J by 7 bases, with 13 bases between them. Germline V gives CDR1 LGHDT, CDR2 YNNKEL (reference sequence). The CDR3 loop spans 13 amino acids. CDR3 region: CASSLRQDLEAFF. CDR3 sequence (DNA): TGTGCCAGCAGCCTAAGACAGGACCTTGAAGCTTTCTTT.

The V call is TRBV24-1, the J call TRBJ1-1; weak D call: TRBD1 (5 bases). Germline V lookup: CDR1 KGHDR, CDR2 SFDVKD. Trimming pared 5 bases from V and 2 bases from J, leaving 14 bases between. This CDR3 is built from 15 residues. The CDR3 DNA reads TGTGCCACCAGTGGAACGGCGACAGAAAACACTGAAGCTTTCTTT. It translates to CATSGTATENTEAFF.

The chain uses TRBV27 and TRBJ2-3; 13 bases line up with TRBD2. J lost 0 bases, V lost 5 bases, and 14 bases had no gene match. The CDR3 is 20 residues long. Germline assignment: CDR1 MNHEY and CDR2 SMNVEV (reference sequence). The CDR3 DNA follows: TGTGCCAGCAGTGGACCGGGACTAGCGGGACATACCTCTAGCACAGATACGCAGTATTTT. Translating it yields CASSGPGLAGHTSSTDTQYF.

This clone was picked up one time. This chain uses TRBV10-3 with TRBJ2-3; tentatively, D is TRBD2 (5 bases). CDR1 ENHRY and CDR2 SYGVKD come from the germline V gene. The CDR3 is made up of 14 amino acids. Trimming removed 6 bases from V and 2 bases from J, with 12 bases in between. CDR3 sequence reads: CAIRGSGTTDTQYF. The DNA for the CDR3 is TGTGCCATCAGGGGGAGCGGAACCACAGATACGCAGTATTTT.

V gene TRBV5-5 combines with J gene TRBJ1-3, with D possibly being TRBD1 (6 bases). From germline, CDR1 is SGHKS and CDR2 YYEKEE (reference sequence). V shed 1 base and J shed 2 bases, with 16 bases lying between them. The CDR3 has 17 amino acids. The CDR3 loop is CASSLSGTSRAGNTIYF. The CDR3 DNA is TGTGCCAGCAGCTTGTCAGGGACATCAAGGGCTGGAAACACCATATATTTT. Based on the CDR3 plus reference TRBV5-5 and TRBJ1-3, the full variable domain is DAGVTQSPTHLIKTRGQQVTLRCSPISGHKSVSWYQQVLGQGPQFIFQYYEKEERGRGNFPDRFSARQFPNYSSELNVNALLLGDSALYLCASSLSGTSRAGNTIYFGEGSWLTVV.

With regard to this clone: Within the sample, other DNA sequences also encode this same CDR3. The chain employs TRBV5-1 and TRBJ2-3, with no clear D. V shed 2 bases and J shed 6 bases, with 7 bases lying between them. The CDR3 extends over 12 amino acids. Germline CDR1 SGHRS, CDR2 YFSETQ. The CDR3 nucleotides read TGCGCCAGCAGCTTAACCGGGGATACGCAGTATTTT. It specifies CASSLTGDTQYF.

The chain employs TRBV6-5 and TRBJ2-2; TRBD2 aligns across 12 bases. Unmatched junction bases numbered 6, after V lost 4 bases and J lost 6 bases. The CDR3 spans 16 residues. Germline CDR1 and CDR2: MNHEY and SVGAGI. The CDR3 bases are TGTGCCAGCAGTTTCCCTCTAGCGGGGGGGCCCGGGGAGCTGTTTTTT. As protein: CASSFPLAGGPGELFF.

This clone was observed once. The chain couples TRBV4-1 to TRBJ2-3; a weak D match, TRBD2 (5 bases). The CDR3 is 13 amino acids. The germline V and J ends were trimmed by 1 base and 5 bases, with 7 bases remaining between them. Germline assignment: CDR1 MGHRA and CDR2 YSYEKL. CDR3 protein: CASSQGAGDTQYF. CDR3 nucleotide sequence: TGCGCCAGCAGCCAAGGGGCGGGAGATACGCAGTATTTT.

The chain has TRBV7-9 and TRBJ2-1, with 12 bases aligning to TRBD2. The germline V gene has CDR1 SEHNR and CDR2 FQNEAQ (reference sequence). The CDR3 is made up of 15 amino acids. V lost 5 bases to trimming and J lost 7 bases; unmatched junction nucleotides: 6. The CDR3 reads CASSPGLAGSNEQFF. DNA for the CDR3: TGTGCCAGCAGCCCCGGACTAGCGGGGAGTAATGAGCAGTTCTTC.

The chain uses TRBV10-3 and TRBJ1-6; D ambiguous. With 0 bases removed from V and 7 bases from J, the gap between germline ends came to 7 bases. The CDR3 sequence is 14 residues long. The germline gives CDR1 ENHRY, CDR2 SYGVKD. In nucleotides, the CDR3 is TGTGCCATCAGTGAGTCCCCGGGAAATTCACCCCTCCACTTT. It translates to CAISESPGNSPLHF.